The rows below give T cell receptor beta chains drawn from one sample of a study of cytomegalovirus exposure and HLA in healthy donors. Sequencing was performed with immunoSEQ multiplex PCR; in TCRdb, only in-frame clones are kept and a portion is missing. The sample lists 130,000 to 150,000 clones, over 70% occurring once. The sequenced sample was PBMCs. Receptors originate from a man under 40 in good health and CMV-seropositive. The CDR3 runs from the conserved cysteine through the conserved F or W. D genes are given only for firm matches. Size is stated for part of the rows, as once, few or many counts, or as a class when the clone is expanded.

V gene	J gene	D gene	clone size	CDR3 protein	CDR3 DNA
TRBV19	TRBJ2-1	TRBD1	few	CASSNADRVGRNEQFF	TGTGCCAGTAGCAACGCCGACAGGGTCGGTAGGAATGAGCAGTTCTTC
TRBV11-2	TRBJ2-3	TRBD2	NA	CASSLISGGFTDTQYF	TGTGCCAGCAGCTTAATCAGCGGGGGGTTCACAGATACGCAGTATTTT
TRBV7-9	TRBJ2-7	NA	few	CASSLDGGAYEQYF	TGTGCCAGCAGCTTAGACGGAGGTGCCTACGAGCAGTACTTC
TRBV19	TRBJ2-1	NA	NA	CASSIEWPNNEQFF	TGTGCCAGTAGTATAGAGTGGCCGAACAATGAGCAGTTCTTC
TRBV25-1	TRBJ2-2	NA	NA	CATEDTGELFF	TGTGCCACAGAGGACACCGGGGAGCTGTTTTTT
TRBV19	TRBJ2-3	TRBD2	NA	CASSISGSGRADTQYF	TGTGCCAGTAGTATAAGTGGTAGCGGGAGGGCAGATACGCAGTATTTT
TRBV4-1	TRBJ2-1	TRBD2	once	CASSQARLAGVYNEQFF	TGCGCCAGCAGCCAAGCTCGACTAGCGGGGGTGTACAATGAGCAGTTCTTC
TRBV10-2	TRBJ1-2	TRBD1	once	CASSDRGRGYGYTF	TGCGCCAGCAGTGACAGGGGGCGCGGCTATGGCTACACCTTC
TRBV5-1	TRBJ2-7	NA	NA	CASSLAASSYEQYF	TGCGCCAGCAGCTTGGCCGCCAGCTCCTACGAGCAGTACTTC
TRBV5-6	TRBJ1-5	TRBD1	NA	CASSKGRRGSNQPQHF	TGTGCCAGCAGCAAGGGCCGCAGGGGGAGCAATCAGCCCCAGCATTTT
TRBV9	TRBJ1-1	NA	NA	CASPASVGIRAFF	TGTGCCAGCCCCGCCTCGGTCGGGATTAGAGCTTTCTTT
TRBV11-3	TRBJ2-2	NA	NA	CASSLGLARENTGELFF	TGTGCCAGCAGCTTAGGTTTGGCCAGGGAGAACACCGGGGAGCTGTTTTTT
TRBV27	TRBJ2-7	TRBD1	NA	CASSLPGQGIHEQYF	TGTGCCAGCAGTTTACCGGGACAGGGGATCCACGAGCAGTACTTC
TRBV6-5	TRBJ2-1	TRBD2	NA	CASSSEREGDNEQFF	TGTGCCAGCAGTTCTGAGCGGGAGGGCGACAATGAGCAGTTCTTC
TRBV28	TRBJ2-7	NA	NA	CASSLTTRVSYEQYF	TGTGCCAGCAGTTTGACAACCAGGGTCTCGTACGAGCAGTACTTC
TRBV7-8	TRBJ2-1	NA	NA	CASSVRDKSYNEQFF	TGTGCCAGCAGCGTCCGGGACAAGTCCTACAATGAGCAGTTCTTC
TRBV5-1	TRBJ2-3	TRBD2	NA	CASSLLAGERTDTQYF	TGCGCCAGCAGCTTACTAGCGGGAGAACGTACAGATACGCAGTATTTT
TRBV5-1	TRBJ2-1	NA	once	CASSSSGSYNEQFF	TGCGCCAGCAGCTCGTCAGGCTCCTACAATGAGCAGTTCTTC
TRBV2	TRBJ1-5	NA	NA	CASSWSGSNQPQHF	TGTGCCAGCAGTTGGTCAGGCTCCAATCAGCCCCAGCATTTT
TRBV28	TRBJ2-6	NA	NA	CASSFSGPVSGANVLTF	TGTGCCAGCAGTTTTAGCGGTCCGGTCTCTGGGGCCAACGTCCTGACTTTC
TRBV5-1	TRBJ2-1	TRBD2	once	CASSYSGTYNEQFF	TGCGCCAGCAGCTATAGCGGGACCTACAATGAGCAGTTCTTC
TRBV18	TRBJ2-7	NA	few	CASSLTTGYEQYF	TGTGCCAGCTCACTCACGACAGGCTACGAGCAGTACTTC
TRBV28	TRBJ2-7	NA	NA	CASSLAGYEQYF	TGTGCCAGCAGTTTAGCAGGCTACGAGCAGTACTTC
TRBV9	TRBJ1-1	TRBD1	NA	CASSASGGYTEAFF	TGTGCCAGCAGCGCGTCAGGGGGCTACACTGAAGCTTTCTTT
TRBV10-3	TRBJ2-7	NA	NA	CAIRANYEQYF	TGTGCCATCAGAGCCAACTACGAGCAGTACTTC
TRBV7-9	TRBJ2-1	TRBD1	NA	CASSSYFTGGAGNEQFF	TGTGCCAGCAGCTCTTATTTCACAGGGGGCGCCGGCAATGAGCAGTTCTTC
TRBV7-2	TRBJ1-5	NA	NA	CASSLGHGLGDQPQHF	TGTGCCAGCAGCTTAGGCCACGGGCTCGGGGATCAGCCCCAGCATTTT
TRBV7-9	TRBJ1-1	NA	NA	CASSLTTNSEAFF	TGTGCCAGCAGCTTAACTACCAACTCTGAAGCTTTCTTT
TRBV10-3	TRBJ1-2	NA	NA	CAISESTVFNYGYTF	TGTGCCATCAGTGAGTCGACAGTTTTTAACTATGGCTACACCTTC
TRBV28	TRBJ1-1	TRBD1	NA	CASSPRQGSVYTEAFF	TGTGCCAGCAGTCCCCGACAGGGATCGGTTTACACTGAAGCTTTCTTT
TRBV4-1	TRBJ1-5	NA	NA	CASSQEGTGFGQPQHF	TGCGCCAGCAGCCAAGAGGGTACGGGGTTTGGGCAGCCCCAGCATTTT
TRBV30	TRBJ2-2	TRBD1	NA	CAWSDQGAILTGELFF	TGTGCCTGGAGTGATCAGGGGGCTATCCTCACCGGGGAGCTGTTTTTT
TRBV6-4	TRBJ2-3	NA	NA	CASSDSHPDTQYF	TGTGCCAGCAGTGACTCACACCCAGATACGCAGTATTTT
TRBV5-4	TRBJ2-7	TRBD1	NA	CASSLGGQGSYEQYF	TGTGCCAGCAGCTTGGGGGGACAGGGCTCCTACGAGCAGTACTTC
TRBV11-3	TRBJ1-4	TRBD1	NA	CASSRQGVTTNEKLFF	TGTGCCAGCAGCAGACAGGGAGTTACAACTAATGAAAAACTGTTTTTT
TRBV5-1	TRBJ2-3	TRBD1	NA	CASSLAGQGPDTQYF	TGCGCCAGCAGCTTGGCTGGACAGGGCCCAGATACGCAGTATTTT
TRBV7-9	TRBJ1-3	TRBD1	NA	CASSPGGAGKAGNTIYF	TGTGCCAGCAGCCCAGGGGGCGCGGGAAAGGCTGGAAACACCATATATTTT
TRBV2	TRBJ2-4	TRBD2	NA	CASRGLAALAKNIQYF	TGTGCCAGCAGGGGTCTAGCGGCACTAGCCAAAAACATTCAGTACTTC
TRBV18	TRBJ1-1	NA	NA	CASSRPTNTEAFF	TGTGCCAGCTCGCGCCCTACGAACACTGAAGCTTTCTTT
TRBV19	TRBJ1-5	TRBD1	NA	CASSMMQGANPQHF	TGTGCCAGTAGTATGATGCAGGGGGCGAACCCCCAGCATTTT
TRBV30	TRBJ2-2	NA	NA	CAWRHPTGELFF	TGTGCCTGGAGACATCCCACCGGGGAGCTGTTTTTT
TRBV25-1	TRBJ2-5	NA	NA	CASSESQGQKYQETQYF	TGTGCCAGCAGTGAATCACAAGGACAGAAATACCAAGAGACCCAGTACTTC
TRBV27	TRBJ2-7	NA	NA	CASSLSRGSYEQYF	TGTGCCAGCAGTTTAAGCAGGGGATCCTACGAGCAGTACTTC
TRBV5-5	TRBJ2-5	NA	NA	CASSRSSWAETQYF	TGTGCCAGCAGCCGGTCGTCGTGGGCGGAGACCCAGTACTTC
TRBV7-2	TRBJ2-1	TRBD2	NA	CASSLESGGAYEQFF	TGTGCCAGCAGCTTAGAAAGCGGGGGGGCATATGAGCAGTTCTTC
TRBV7-8	TRBJ1-2	TRBD1	NA	CASSSRDSNYGYTF	TGTGCCAGCAGCTCCCGGGACAGCAACTATGGCTACACCTTC
TRBV7-2	TRBJ1-4	NA	NA	CASSLIRTANEKLFF	TGTGCCAGCAGCTTAATCCGGACAGCTAATGAAAAACTGTTTTTT
TRBV7-2	TRBJ1-1	NA	NA	CASSLGYRAFF	TGTGCCAGCAGCTTAGGATATAGAGCTTTCTTT
TRBV28	TRBJ2-7	NA	NA	CASTPSTGYEQYF	TGTGCCAGCACCCCCAGCACAGGCTACGAGCAGTACTTC